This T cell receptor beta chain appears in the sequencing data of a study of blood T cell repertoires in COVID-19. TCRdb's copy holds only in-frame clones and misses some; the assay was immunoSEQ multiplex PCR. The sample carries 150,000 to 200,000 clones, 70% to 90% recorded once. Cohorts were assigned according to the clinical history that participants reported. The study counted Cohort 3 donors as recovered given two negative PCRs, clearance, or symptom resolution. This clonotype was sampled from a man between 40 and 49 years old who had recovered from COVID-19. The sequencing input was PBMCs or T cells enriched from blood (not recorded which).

This CDR3 is CASSGRTGTTGELFF. Here the CDR3 DNA reads TGTGCCAGCAGCGGGAGGACAGGCACCACCGGGGAGCTGTTTTTT. This chain links TRBV9 with TRBJ2-2, with 7 bases lining up with TRBD1. With V trimmed by 3 bases and J by 4 bases, 6 bases remained unmatched. The V gene's germline CDR1 is SGDLS and CDR2 YYNGEE. The CDR3 is 15 residues long.